This T cell receptor beta chain derives from a study of T cells in Graves' hyperthyroidism and ophthalmopathy. Amplified regions were TCR beta CDR3 sequences from RNA transcripts. Researchers ran a first-round RT-PCR on the TCR CDR3 using the HTBI primer set. TCRdb processed the multiplex PCR reads anew with MiXCR; each CDR3 protein has one entry. The sample comprises under 700,000 distinct CDR3 sequences, roughly 17% of which are singletons, and around 19% rests with the top ten. The length of the CDR3 is 13 residues. Trimming at V came to 5 bases and at J to 3 bases, leaving 3 bases not matched to a gene. CDR1 is ENHRY and CDR2 is SYGVKD in the germline V gene. Fresh peripheral blood, 10 ml, yielded the PBMCs.

The source material was blood. The clonotype originates from a young woman with Graves' hyperthyroidism. V usage is TRBV10-3 and J usage is TRBJ1-1; 7 bases fit TRBD1. Written as DNA, the CDR3 is TGTGCCATCAGTCGACAGGGAGACACTGAAGCTTTCTTT. It yields the protein CAISRQGDTEAFF.